Listed here are 14 T cell receptor beta chains from one sample, sequenced in a study of T-cell reconstitution after alpha-beta-depleted transplantation in children. For TCRbeta, the library was prepared with unique molecular identifiers. TCRdb redid the calling of the PCR reads with MiXCR, one entry per CDR3 protein. Here the sample spans about 370,000 distinct CDR3 sequences, about 20% being singletons. The sample consisted of PBMCs from the stem cell graft donor, taken from the stem cell graft. Receptor source: a human donor who donated a stem cell graft to a child with acute myeloid leukemia.

This clonotype was observed many times. The rearrangement joins TRBV12-3 or TRBV12-4 to TRBJ1-1; maybe TRBD1 (5 bases). There are 13 residues in the CDR3. Trimming took off 5 bases at V and 1 base at J, with 8 bases between the two ends. CDR3 in amino acids: CASSPGENTEAFF. The CDR3 region has the DNA TGTGCCAGCAGTCCGGGGGAGAACACTGAAGCTTTCTTT.

This clonotype has only a few counts. The chain uses TRBV29-1 and TRBJ1-2; D gene unclear. The CDR3 runs to 12 residues. V dropped 7 bases and J dropped 7 bases, with 16 bases sitting between them. CDR1 is SQVTM, CDR2 ANQGSEA, per germline. The DNA of the CDR3 is TGCAGCGGTGGCGGCGGGCCGGGTGGCTACACCTTC. Translated: CSGGGGPGGYTF.

This clonotype was observed many times. The chain uses TRBV5-6 and TRBJ1-5, with D hard to call. V was trimmed by 2 bases and J by 4 bases, leaving 7 bases between them. Germline V gives CDR1 SGHDT, CDR2 YYEEEE. The CDR3 is 13 residues long. The CDR3 loop is CASSLGRNQPQHF. The CDR3, as DNA: TGTGCCAGCAGCTTAGGCAGGAATCAGCCCCAGCATTTT.

This clonotype has just a few counts. The genes are TRBV28 and TRBJ2-7; 7 positions match TRBD2. Losses at the gene ends were 6 bases for V and 2 bases for J; bases not matched to a gene: 4. The CDR3 runs 13 residues. CDR1 is MDHEN and CDR2 is SYDVKM in the germline V gene. The CDR3 is CASSWGRAYEQYF. The CDR3 nucleotides are TGTGCCAGCAGCTGGGGGAGGGCCTACGAGCAGTACTTC.

The chain joins TRBV20-1 to TRBJ2-7; the match to TRBD2 covers 10 bases. From germline, CDR1 is DFQATT and CDR2 SNEGSKA (reference sequence). This CDR3 is 20 amino acids long. With 3 bases clipped from V and 5 bases from J, the junction kept 25 bases outside the gene matches. The CDR3 bases are TGCAGTGCTAGCCCCCCACCGCGGCTAGCGGGAGACTTGGGGTTCGACGAGCAGTACTTC. As protein: CSASPPPRLAGDLGFDEQYF.

This clonotype was counted many times. The chain links TRBV6-1 to TRBJ2-1; D is ambiguous. The germline V gene encodes CDR1 MNHNS and CDR2 SASEGT. Between the trimmed V and J ends, which lost 6 bases and 4 bases, there was a span of 16 bases. The CDR3 consists of 15 residues. The CDR3 protein is CASSPSDGFYNEQFF. The CDR3, as DNA: TGTGCCAGCAGCCCATCGGACGGATTTTACAATGAGCAGTTCTTC.

The chain links TRBV28 to TRBJ2-7; D may be TRBD2 (6 bases). The CDR3 contains 16 residues. Germline V gene sequence: CDR1 MDHEN, CDR2 SYDVKM. With 4 bases removed from V and 2 bases from J, the gap between germline ends came to 18 bases. The DNA for the CDR3 is TGTGCCAGCAGTTATTTGGTCGACGGGGGTCCCTACGAGCAGTACTTC. Its translation is CASSYLVDGGPYEQYF.

The chain has TRBV7-9 and TRBJ2-1; no reliable D call. Germline V CDR1 and CDR2: SEHNR, FQNEAQ (reference sequence). The CDR3 spans 11 residues. The V and J ends lost 8 bases and 9 bases respectively, with 11 bases between them. The CDR3 bases are TGTGCCAGCGGAGTCGAGGTTGAGCAGTTCTTC. Translating gives CASGVEVEQFF.

This clonotype occurred many times. The chain uses TRBV29-1 and TRBJ2-1; 11 bases map to TRBD2. CDR3 length equals 17 residues. V lost 2 bases to trimming and J lost 0 bases; unmatched junction nucleotides: 6. Germline-derived CDR1 and CDR2 are SQVTM and ANQGSEA. Here the CDR3 DNA reads TGCAGCGTTGAAACTAGCGGGAGTCACGGCTCCTACAATGAGCAGTTCTTC. Protein sequence: CSVETSGSHGSYNEQFF.

J is TRBJ2-7 and V is TRBV7-2, with TRBD1 matching 8 bases. The V gene end was trimmed by 4 bases and the J gene end by 5 bases; junction bases not matched to a gene: 7. Germline CDR1 reads SGHTA; CDR2 reads FQGNSA. The CDR3 covers 14 residues. CDR3 protein: CASSSQGAVDEQYF. CDR3 nucleotides: TGTGCCAGCAGCTCTCAGGGGGCGGTGGACGAGCAGTACTTC. The full variable domain, completed using reference TRBV7-2 and TRBJ2-7, is GAGVSQSPSNKVTEKGKDVELRCDPISGHTALYWYRQSLGQGLEFLIYFQGNSAPDKSGLPSDRFSAERTGGSVSTLTIQRTQQEDSAVYLCASSSQGAVDEQYFGPGTRLTVT.

V gene TRBV7-9 combines with J gene TRBJ2-7, with D unresolved. Germline loops: CDR1 SEHNR, CDR2 FQNEAQ (reference sequence). The CDR3 covers 12 residues. V lost 6 bases and J 6 bases, leaving 12 bases between the germline ends. The CDR3, as DNA: TGTGCCAGCAGTAAAACAGTGCTCGAGCAGTACTTC. Translated: CASSKTVLEQYF.

In DNA form, the CDR3 reads TGTGCCAGCAGTCCCCGCGGGCACTATGGCTACACCTTC. Its translation is CASSPRGHYGYTF. The chain combines TRBV12-3 or TRBV12-4 with TRBJ1-2; D is unclear. Trimming shortened V by 5 bases and J by 3 bases, and 10 bases separated the two germline ends. The CDR3 is 13 residues long.

This clonotype occurred a few times. This chain uses TRBV4-1 with TRBJ2-1; TRBD1 matches at 7 bases. The CDR3 covers 14 residues. Trimming took 3 bases from V and 8 from J; bases not matched to a gene: 7. Germline assignment: CDR1 MGHRA and CDR2 YSYEKL. The DNA of the CDR3 is TGCGCCAGCAGCCAGATAACAGGGGTCTATGAGCAGTTCTTC. This translates into CASSQITGVYEQFF.

Many counts were recorded for this clonotype. The chain employs TRBV29-1 and TRBJ2-1, with unresolved D. This CDR3 is 13 amino acids long. Per the germline V gene, CDR1 is SQVTM and CDR2 is ANQGSEA. Trimming stripped 7 bases from V and 4 bases from J, with 14 bases between. This CDR3 reads CSASDRRYNEQFF. CDR3 coding DNA: TGCAGCGCCTCGGACCGACGTTACAATGAGCAGTTCTTC.